This TCR beta chain stems from a study of T cells in Graves' hyperthyroidism and ophthalmopathy (dated by TCRdb to about 2019). Some background on the complete study: Peripheral blood samples were taken at the time of initial diagnosis, prior to any treatment. A discovery cohort of approximately 100 patients, approximately 45 with Graves' ophthalmopathy and more than 55 with stable Graves' hyperthyroidism, was used to find distinguishing TCR V-J signatures. Prospective prediction of ophthalmopathy was tested in an independent validation cohort consisting of 18 to 20 hyperthyroidism patients and around 16 patients who later progressed to ophthalmopathy. For training and testing, the 100 or so patients in the discovery cohort were randomly divided in a 7:3 ratio. In addition, the study compared T-cell repertoires in thyroid tissue and in blood from several Graves' hyperthyroidism patients. Once sampling was done, hyperthyroidism patients were given methimazole at a starting dose of 30 mg daily, whereas ophthalmopathy patients were given high-dose intravenous methylprednisolone. According to the paper, TCR Vbeta CDR3 sequencing was carried out on approximately 140 peripheral blood samples, which came from fewer than 50 ophthalmopathy, 70 to 80 hyperthyroidism and approximately 17 progressor patients.

Sequences SGHTA (CDR1) and FQGTGA (CDR2) are obtained from the germline V gene. From its cysteine to its phenylalanine, the CDR3 spans 13 amino acids. Solely the CDR3 DNA is kept, with 39 bases framed from the first base. Relative to germline, V is 5 bases shorter and J is 5 bases shorter, with 10 bases between their ends. TCR beta CDR3 regions were amplified from RNA transcripts. For the first round of RT-PCR on the TCR CDR3, the HTBI primer set was used together with the Qiagen OneStep RT-PCR kit. Libraries were constructed in a second round of multiplex PCR, after which size selection and purification were performed. The libraries were sequenced on an Illumina HiSeq2000 using paired-end 100 bp reads. The paper's processing steps were these. SOAPnuke was used to process the raw data, removing reads that contained adapters or uncalled bases, had a mean Phred below 15, or lacked an exact match to the constant primer or identifier. COPE v1.2.5 was used to merge the high-quality paired reads, and each unique nucleotide sequence was defined as a clonotype. Clonotypes were aligned to IMGT TRBV, TRBD and TRBJ reference segments using MiTCR v1.1. Analysis was restricted to V-J combinations with a frequency above 0.0001, which covered about 99% of repertoires. The TCS score was defined as the ratio of F50 (clonal expansion) to E x V (chaos), calculated using BLOSUM62-based TCRdist between CDR3 peptides within each V-J. Welch's t-statistics and random forest reduced just over 500 V-J features to 13, which were used in a naive Bayes classifier (R e1071). Clones were called with MiXCR by TCRdb after fastp trimmed the public reads at Q25, and only in-frame beta chains were retained. Each record represents a unique CDR3 protein, reported with the most common genes and DNA among its rows. The V and J calls were determined by TCRdb, not by the authors. The sample contains more than 550,000 distinct CDR3 sequences, around 15% of them found a single time. The top ten clonotypes cover 15% of the sample.

What the research found in general, with its limitations: Blood samples also contained most of the expanded thyroid clonotypes (frequency above 0.001), which suggests that blood repertoires may reflect thyroid immune responses. Sample size was not statistically predetermined, and blinding of investigators to group allocation was not performed. Ophthalmopathy was separated from stable hyperthyroidism by a 13 V-J signature model, with 85% to 90% sensitivity and roughly 81% specificity obtained in cross-validation and 80%/75% obtained in testing. In validation, the model predicted progression to ophthalmopathy with over 60% sensitivity and approximately 78% specificity, a median of about 6.7 months before onset.

A patient counted as having stable Graves' hyperthyroidism if no progression to ophthalmopathy occurred over 18 months of follow-up. Hyperthyroidism patients were newly diagnosed, had a disease duration of under 2 months, and were aged 18 to 65 years. Any patient with an uncontrolled infection, another autoimmune disease, pregnancy or lactation was excluded. Diagnoses relied on clinical symptoms, serum thyroxine and TRAb, thyroid ultrasound and orbital computed tomography. Ficoll-Paque density gradient centrifugation was used to isolate PBMCs from about 10 ml of fresh peripheral blood. Total RNA was extracted using Trizol reagent, and RNA quality was assessed on an Agilent 2100 Bioanalyzer. With respect to this clonotype: No antigen is known for it. No base qualities exist here, and no much larger clone lies one base off it.

Source material: blood. The clonotype comes from a man aged 50 to 60 with Graves' hyperthyroidism. The V gene is TRBV7-3 and the J gene is TRBJ2-1; perhaps TRBD2 is the D gene, with 6 bases matching. The CDR3 corresponds to CASSMTRDNEQFF. The base sequence is TGTGCCAGCAGCATGACTAGGGACAATGAGCAGTTCTTC.